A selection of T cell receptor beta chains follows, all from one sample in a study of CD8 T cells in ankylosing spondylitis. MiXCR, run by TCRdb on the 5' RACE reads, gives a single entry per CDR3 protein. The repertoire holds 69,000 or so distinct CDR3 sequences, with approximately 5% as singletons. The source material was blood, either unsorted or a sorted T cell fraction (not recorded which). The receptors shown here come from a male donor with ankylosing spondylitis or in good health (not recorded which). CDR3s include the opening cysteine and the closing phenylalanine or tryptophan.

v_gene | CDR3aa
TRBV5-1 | CASSLVRGTGTEAFF
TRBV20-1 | CSAREGAWRRPSTDTQYF
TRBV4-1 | CASSQQPGPWYKQYF
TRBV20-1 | CSVPGQGELTQYF
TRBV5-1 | CASSLGAQGGSEEAFF
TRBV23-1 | CASSQRSGGSYEQYF
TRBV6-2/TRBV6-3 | CASSSTSGSYNEQFF
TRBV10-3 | CAISDAGTGETDTQYF
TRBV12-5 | CASGLVLPGGTDTQYF
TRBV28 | CASSLWTDTDTQYF